Following are 2 T cell receptor beta chains from one sample sequenced in a study of lymphopenia after photon versus proton radiotherapy. Libraries were prepared by immunoSEQ multiplex PCR; TCRdb keeps only in-frame clonotypes and omits some of them. The data hold some 76,000 clones, with roughly 92% observed a single time. The specimen comprised peripheral blood, sampled from a patient treated with photon-based radiotherapy. The receptors were gathered from a woman in her forties with cholangiocarcinoma.

The V gene is TRBV25-1, the J gene TRBJ2-1, with TRBD1 as a possible D gene (5 bases). Germline lookup yields CDR1 MGHDK and CDR2 SYGVNS. The CDR3 is made up of 16 amino acids. V was shortened by 2 bases and J by 1 base, with 12 bases between the two germline ends. CDR3 loop: CASSERTPRSYNEQFF. CDR3 sequence (DNA): TGTGCCAGCAGTGAACGGACACCCAGATCCTACAATGAGCAGTTCTTC.

The chain has TRBV19 and TRBJ1-1, with no clear D. CDR3 length equals 15 residues. Germline loops: CDR1 LNHDA, CDR2 SQIVND (reference sequence). V was clipped by 1 base and J by 5 bases, with 14 bases between them. CDR3 region: CASSIGEPGETEAFF. In nucleotides, the CDR3 is TGTGCCAGTAGTATAGGAGAACCGGGAGAGACTGAAGCTTTCTTT.